The 26 T cell receptor beta chains given below trace back to one sample, sequenced in a study of OX40 agonist ivuxolimab in advanced cancers. Library generation was performed with the immunoSEQ multiplex PCR assay. TCRdb provides this immuneACCESS table in a form limited to in-frame rearrangements. Some clones are lacking; in checked studies, under half of them reflect an unresolved V gene, and why the rest are absent is not known. This sample has some 60,000 clones in its table, and around nine tenths of those were observed once. Together, the top ten hold around 0.99% of the sample. This specimen consisted of CD4+ or CD8+ T cells sorted from blood, obtained in a trial of the OX40 agonist ivuxolimab. The origin of the receptors is an adult with an advanced solid tumor such as melanoma, head and neck, liver or kidney cancer.

The rearrangement uses TRBV18 and TRBJ1-3; no clear D gene. Trimming removed 3 bases from V and 0 bases from J, with 12 bases in between. Per the germline V gene, CDR1 is KGHSH and CDR2 is LQKENI. The CDR3 runs 16 residues. CDR3: CASSPFQELSGNTIYF. The CDR3 DNA follows: TGTGCCAGCTCACCTTTCCAGGAACTCTCTGGAAACACCATATATTTT.

This chain joins TRBV5-4 and TRBJ2-7, with D possibly matching TRBD1 (6 bases). V lost 4 bases to trimming and J lost 1 base, with 9 bases between them. Germline V lookup: CDR1 SGHNT, CDR2 YYREEE (reference sequence). The CDR3 is 13 amino acids. The CDR3 spells CASSPGQSYEQYF. The CDR3 DNA follows: TGTGCCAGCAGCCCCGGACAGTCCTACGAGCAGTACTTC.

The genes are TRBV5-1 and TRBJ1-2; no clear D. V was pared by 2 bases and J by 1 base, with 12 bases between. Per germline, CDR1 SGHRS and CDR2 YFSETQ. The CDR3 loop spans 15 amino acids. The CDR3 spells CASSLGFGVNYGYTF. Written as DNA, the CDR3 is TGCGCCAGCAGCTTAGGATTCGGAGTTAACTATGGCTACACCTTC.

This chain uses TRBV14 with TRBJ1-3; D uncertain. The CDR3 has 16 residues. The germline gives CDR1 SGHDN, CDR2 FVKESK. Trimming removed 0 bases from V and 4 bases from J, with 13 bases in between. CDR3 amino acids: CASSQDWRRSGNTIYF. The CDR3 DNA follows: TGTGCCAGCAGCCAAGATTGGAGACGCTCGGGAAACACCATATATTTT.

The V gene is TRBV28, the J gene TRBJ1-1; D gene unclear. Trimming left V 7 bases short and J 1 base short, with 10 bases between. This CDR3 spans 13 amino acids. CDR1 is MDHEN and CDR2 is SYDVKM in the germline V gene. CDR3 region: CASILGRNTEAFF. DNA for the CDR3: TGTGCCAGCATCCTAGGCCGGAACACTGAAGCTTTCTTT.

V and J are TRBV27 and TRBJ2-7; D ambiguous. Germline values: CDR1 MNHEY, CDR2 SMNVEV (reference sequence). The V end was cut by 6 bases, the J end by 3 bases, with 9 bases between. The CDR3 spans 12 residues. As DNA, the CDR3 is TGTGCCAGCAGGACCCTAGACTACGAGCAGTACTTC. This codes for CASRTLDYEQYF.

The V and J genes are TRBV18 and TRBJ1-5, with D unresolved. The length of the CDR3 is 12 residues. Per germline, CDR1 KGHSH and CDR2 LQKENI. With 0 bases removed from V and 5 bases from J, the gap between germline ends came to 2 bases. The CDR3 loop is CASSPPDQPQHF. CDR3 bases: TGTGCCAGCTCACCACCGGATCAGCCCCAGCATTTT.

This clone was counted only a few times. This chain connects TRBV15 to TRBJ2-7, with D tentatively TRBD1 (6 bases). Germline CDR1 reads LNHNV; CDR2 reads YYDKDF (reference sequence). This CDR3 is built from 13 residues. V was trimmed by 1 base and J by 7 bases, leaving 11 bases between them. The CDR3 reads CATSRVGAGEQYF. The CDR3 DNA reads TGTGCCACCAGCAGAGTGGGGGCAGGAGAGCAGTACTTC.

The chain combines TRBV13 with TRBJ2-7; D might be TRBD1 (6 bases). Trimming pared 5 bases from V and 0 bases from J, leaving 11 bases between. The germline CDR1 and CDR2 sequences are PRHDT and FYEKMQ (reference sequence). The CDR3 is 14 residues long. Here the CDR3 DNA reads TGTGCCAGCAGCCGGACAGTAGTCTCCTACGAGCAGTACTTC. Its protein is CASSRTVVSYEQYF. The full variable domain, completed using reference TRBV13 and TRBJ2-7, is AAGVIQSPRHLIKEKRETATLKCYPIPRHDTVYWYQQGPGQDPQFLISFYEKMQSDKGSIPDRFSAQQFSDYHSELNMSSLELGDSALYFCASSRTVVSYEQYFGPGTRLTVT.

The rearrangement uses TRBV19 and TRBJ2-7; the match to TRBD1 covers 9 bases. The CDR3 is made up of 15 amino acids. J lost 4 bases, V lost 3 bases, and 7 bases had no gene match. The V gene's germline CDR1 is LNHDA and CDR2 SQIVND (reference sequence). This chain's CDR3 is CASSMTGTGMYEQYF. The CDR3 DNA follows: TGTGCCAGTAGTATGACCGGGACAGGGATGTACGAGCAGTACTTC.

The chain joins TRBV14 to TRBJ2-7; D not resolved. V was trimmed by 2 bases and J by 1 base, leaving 6 bases between them. Germline V CDR1 and CDR2: SGHDN, FVKESK. This CDR3 comprises 13 residues. The CDR3 loop is CASSQWGSYEQYF. CDR3 sequence (DNA): TGTGCCAGCAGCCAATGGGGTTCCTACGAGCAGTACTTC.

The chain combines TRBV18 with TRBJ2-5; D not resolved. Per germline, CDR1 KGHSH and CDR2 LQKENI. The ends were cut back, 2 bases at V and 7 bases at J, with 11 bases in the middle. The CDR3 spans 13 residues. The CDR3 sequence: CASSPTPVRTQYF. CDR3 DNA sequence: TGTGCCAGCTCACCAACCCCGGTACGGACCCAGTACTTC.

The chain uses TRBV6-1 and TRBJ2-7; D gene unclear. The germline CDR1 and CDR2 sequences are MNHNS and SASEGT. This CDR3 comprises 11 residues. With 4 bases removed from V and 6 bases from J, the gap between germline ends came to 7 bases. CDR3 nucleotide sequence: TGTGCCAGCAGTGGTAGAGTCGAGCAGTACTTC. It is translated as CASSGRVEQYF.

This clone came up once. The gene calls are TRBV27 and TRBJ2-2, with TRBD2 matching 8 bases. Germline loops: CDR1 MNHEY, CDR2 SMNVEV (reference sequence). The CDR3 is 14 residues long. J gave up 4 bases and V 6 bases, and 4 bases lay outside the gene matches. Here the CDR3 reads CASSRTSGTGELFF. CDR3 coding DNA: TGTGCCAGCAGCCGAACTAGCGGCACCGGGGAGCTGTTTTTT.

This chain links TRBV7-9 with TRBJ1-5; 7 bases line up with TRBD1. V lost 4 bases and J lost 2; bases outside the gene matches: 2. Germline V gene data show CDR1 as SEHNR and CDR2 as FQNEAQ (reference sequence). The CDR3 is 14 residues long. CDR3 DNA: TGTGCCAGCAGCTCCGGACAGGGCAATCAGCCCCAGCATTTT. The encoded protein is CASSSGQGNQPQHF. The variable domain in full, completed from reference TRBV7-9 and TRBJ1-5, reads DTGVSQNPRHKITKRGQNVTFRCDPISEHNRLYWYRQTLGQGPEFLTYFQNEAQLEKSRLLSDRFSAERPKGSFSTLEIQRTEQGDSAMYLCASSSGQGNQPQHFGDGTRLSIL.

This chain links TRBV2 with TRBJ2-2; D unclear. The V gene lost 4 bases and the J gene lost 4 bases, with 7 bases spanning the gap. Per germline, CDR1 SNHLY and CDR2 FYNNEI. The CDR3 contains 13 residues. CDR3 nucleotides: TGTGCCAGCAGTGGCTTCCCCACCGGGGAGCTGTTTTTT. Its translation: CASSGFPTGELFF.

The chain uses TRBV28 and TRBJ2-1, with 10 bases that match TRBD1. V trimming: 8 bases; J trimming: 6 bases; junction bases outside the gene matches: 7. From germline, CDR1 is MDHEN and CDR2 SYDVKM. The CDR3 is 14 residues long. CDR3 in DNA: TGTGCCAGCTCCCCGGGACAGGGGTTCAATGAGCAGTTCTTC. This codes for CASSPGQGFNEQFF.

This chain uses TRBV5-1 with TRBJ2-5; the match to TRBD1 covers 7 bases. The DNA matches TRBJ2-7 better at its end, which makes the J call doubtful. The germline V gene encodes CDR1 SGHRS and CDR2 YFSETQ. This CDR3 has 15 residues. Here the CDR3 DNA reads TGCGCCAGCAGCTTGTCGTCAGGGGGTCTCTACGAGCAGTACTTC. This translates into CASSLSSGGLYEQYF.

The chain recombines TRBV7-6 with TRBJ2-2, with TRBD1 as a possible D gene (7 bases). Germline-derived CDR1 and CDR2 are SGHVS and FNYEAQ. The CDR3 sequence is 15 residues long. V dropped 1 base and J dropped 4 bases, with 10 bases sitting between them. The CDR3 nucleotides are TGTGCCAGCAGCTTAGTCCAGGGGGGCACCGGGGAGCTGTTTTTT. Translating it yields CASSLVQGGTGELFF.

The count of this clone is one. This chain links TRBV5-4 with TRBJ2-7; a weak D match, TRBD1 (6 bases). Germline V gene data show CDR1 as SGHNT and CDR2 as YYREEE (reference sequence). The CDR3 extends over 12 amino acids. V dropped 5 bases and J dropped 4 bases, with 10 bases sitting between them. CDR3 bases: TGTGCCAGCAGTTTTGACAGGTACGAGCAGTACTTC. This gives the protein CASSFDRYEQYF.

The chain joins TRBV5-4 to TRBJ1-2; perhaps TRBD1 as D (5 bases). The V gene's germline CDR1 is SGHNT and CDR2 YYREEE (reference sequence). This CDR3 contains 13 residues. Between the trimmed V and J ends, which lost 0 bases and 5 bases, there was a span of 8 bases. CDR3 sequence: CASSLGGKYGYTF. The CDR3 DNA reads TGTGCCAGCAGCTTGGGGGGGAAGTATGGCTACACCTTC.

The CDR3: CASSQDIPGGNVNYGYTF. The CDR3, as DNA: TGCGCCAGCAGCCAAGATATTCCGGGGGGCAACGTTAACTATGGCTACACCTTC. The chain is built from TRBV4-1 and TRBJ1-2; perhaps TRBD1 as D (6 bases). The CDR3 length is 18 residues. Germline-derived CDR1 and CDR2 are MGHRA and YSYEKL. V lost 0 bases and J 1 base, leaving 18 bases between the germline ends.

The chain employs TRBV5-8 and TRBJ2-3, with 8 bases fitting TRBD1. Looked up from germline, CDR1 is SGHTS and CDR2 is YDEGEE. The CDR3 consists of 13 residues. Trimming cost V 4 bases and J 13 bases; bases outside gene matches: 11. CDR3 sequence: CASSHRRTGMKYF. CDR3 nucleotides: TGTGCCAGCAGCCATAGACGGACAGGGATGAAGTATTTT. Supplemented by reference TRBV5-8 and TRBJ2-3, the full variable domain reads EAGVTQSPTHLIKTRGQQATLRCSPISGHTSVYWYQQALGLGLQFLLWYDEGEERNRGNFPPRFSGRQFPNYSSELNVNALELEDSALYLCASSHRRTGMKYFGPGTRLTVL.

The rearrangement joins TRBV11-2 to TRBJ2-7; 7 positions match TRBD1. The CDR3 consists of 14 residues. Trimming cost V 3 bases and J 5 bases; bases outside gene matches: 7. The germline V gene has CDR1 SGHAT and CDR2 FQNNGV. This CDR3 reads CASSFVLTGDEQYF. CDR3 nucleotides: TGTGCCAGCAGCTTTGTTTTAACAGGGGACGAGCAGTACTTC.

Comment on this clone: The junction does not match germline at one end; this may be a read error. CDR3 residues: CASSSAGGPEIYGQYF. The CDR3 nucleotides read TGCGCCAGCAGCTCGGCGGGAGGCCCAGAAATCTACGGGCAGTACTTC. V gene TRBV5-1 combines with J gene TRBJ2-7, with 8 bases matching TRBD2. The CDR3 spans 16 residues. CDR1 is SGHRS, CDR2 YFSETQ, per germline.

The gene calls are TRBV28 and TRBJ2-1; 10 positions match TRBD2. Germline V gene sequence: CDR1 MDHEN, CDR2 SYDVKM. The CDR3 is made up of 16 amino acids. Trimming cost V 6 bases and J 7 bases; bases outside gene matches: 12. The CDR3 loop reads CASRSSGRARGNEQFF. CDR3 coding DNA: TGTGCCAGCAGGTCGAGCGGGAGGGCCAGGGGGAATGAGCAGTTCTTC. Complete variable domain (other parts from reference TRBV28 and TRBJ2-1): DVKVTQSSRYLVKRTGEKVFLECVQDMDHENMFWYRQDPGLGLRLIYFSYDVKMKEKGDIPEGYSVSREKKERFSLILESASTNQTSMYLCASRSSGRARGNEQFFGPGTRLTVL.